The source of this TCR beta chain is a study of cytomegalovirus exposure and HLA in healthy donors (dated by TCRdb to the late 2010s). Looking at the study overall: According to a later analysis, one platform produced both the roughly 110 validation repertoires and the roughly 660 repertoires of the first cohort. The study aimed to test whether cataloging public T cell receptors could reveal signatures of past pathogen exposure. A separate validation cohort of more than 100 different subjects was used in addition to the 666-subject first cohort. To predict cytomegalovirus infection status, the study brought together high-throughput TCR immunosequencing, statistical association of individual TCRs with disease status, and machine learning. What the research found in general, with its limitations: The classifier was reported to diagnose cytomegalovirus status with high specificity and sensitivity in both the original and validation cohorts. The validation cohort had no HLA typing available for a later analysis, so co-occurrence within that cohort was assessed over all 120 or so repertoires. It was suggested by the authors that the approach could potentially be generalized to other disease states and immunological phenotypes. Three of the identified cytomegalovirus-associated TCR beta chains were confirmed in vitro to be specific for cytomegalovirus antigens. Across donors, most TCR sequences were observed very rarely, whereas some public TCRs were present in many individuals. In a later analysis, TCRs clustered in the first cohort were found to also tend to co-occur in the roughly 120 validation repertoires, with over 90% of cluster scores above 0. The study gave a list of about 160 TCR beta chains associated with cytomegalovirus.

The germline ends are 7 bases apart after V is trimmed by 4 bases and J by 9 bases. The CDR3, from cysteine to phenylalanine, totals 11 residues. The CDR3 DNA has 33 bases and is translated from base 1. From a lookup of the germline V gene, CDR1 and CDR2 are ENHRY and SYGVKD. Library preparation was by the immunoSEQ multiplex PCR assay. In the original analysis: A statistical classification framework was built for diagnosing cytomegalovirus status from the catalog of TCR beta chain sequences. TCRdb's version of the immuneACCESS table is confined to in-frame rearrangements and falls short of the full clone set. An unresolved V gene accounts for under half of the shortfall where checked; the remainder is of unknown origin. V, J and clone size reflect that table, while D and trimming were determined from the DNA. This sample holds tens of thousands of clones; 85% were observed only once. 20% to 25% of the sample lies in the top ten.

Of note for this clone: Its cognate antigen has yet to be identified. Per-base quality was not reported, and no clone a single base away is much larger than it.

Donors formed part of the validation cohort, which comprised 120 or so subjects and was distinct from the first cohort of over 500 subjects. The chain was built from TRBV10-3 and TRBJ2-1; TRBD2 is possibly the D segment (5 matching bases). Material: PBMCs. This sequence was found in a man between 18 and 29 years old in good health and CMV-seropositive. The encoded CDR3 is CAISVSAEQFF. The sequenced DNA: TGTGCCATCAGTGTTAGCGCTGAGCAGTTCTTC.